These 6 T cell receptor beta chains originate from one sample sequenced in a study of cytomegalovirus exposure and HLA in healthy donors. With 60 Vbeta and 13 Jbeta primers, the PCR was carried out. Libraries were prepared by immunoSEQ multiplex PCR; TCRdb keeps only in-frame clonotypes and omits some of them. The sample holds 100,000 to 130,000 clones, more than 70% seen once. Sequenced sample: PBMCs. Receptors were obtained from a young man in good health and CMV-seronegative.

This clone was recorded once. V and J are TRBV5-4 and TRBJ2-3, with 8 bases matching TRBD2. The ends lost 3 bases at V and 2 bases at J; junction bases unmatched: 5. The CDR3 is 15 amino acids. Per germline, CDR1 SGHNT and CDR2 YYREEE (reference sequence). CDR3 nucleotide sequence: TGTGCCAGCAGCTGGGGCGGGGGGCTCACAGATACGCAGTATTTT. It codes for CASSWGGGLTDTQYF. Full variable domain (missing parts from reference TRBV5-4 and TRBJ2-3): ETGVTQSPTHLIKTRGQQVTLRCSSQSGHNTVSWYQQALGQGPQFIFQYYREEENGRGNFPPRFSGLQFPNYSSELNVNALELDDSALYLCASSWGGGLTDTQYFGPGTRLTVL.

By share of the sample, this clone is medium-sized. The V and J genes are TRBV10-2 and TRBJ1-4, with 8 bases aligning to TRBD1. Germline loops: CDR1 WSHSY, CDR2 SAAADI. Trimming at V came to 10 bases and at J to 5 bases, leaving 6 bases not matched to a gene. The CDR3 length is 13 residues. The CDR3 protein is CATSTGGNEKLFF. In DNA, the CDR3 is TGCGCCACTTCAACAGGGGGAAATGAAAAACTGTTTTTT.

The chain couples TRBV6-1 to TRBJ2-1; the D gene is possibly TRBD2 (5 bases). Germline V gives CDR1 MNHNS, CDR2 SASEGT. This CDR3 region has 13 residues. V was pared by 8 bases and J by 10 bases, with 18 bases between. The CDR3 DNA sequence: TGTGCCAGCTCTTCCAGGTCGGGGAGCGAGCAGTTCTTC. Protein sequence: CASSSRSGSEQFF.

The chain uses TRBV10-3 and TRBJ1-1; 8 bases are a match to TRBD1. J gave up 5 bases and V 6 bases, and 2 bases lay outside the gene matches. The CDR3 extends over 12 amino acids. In germline, CDR1 is ENHRY, CDR2 SYGVKD. The DNA of the CDR3 is TGTGCCATCAGCCGGACAGGGACTGAAGCTTTCTTT. This sequence encodes CAISRTGTEAFF.

This chain joins TRBV5-1 and TRBJ1-6, with a possible D match to TRBD1 (5 bases). The germline CDR1 and CDR2 sequences are SGHRS and YFSETQ. CDR3 length: 13 amino acids. Trimming removed 3 bases at V and 10 bases at J, with 11 bases between. The CDR3 region is CASSSWGESPLHF. The CDR3 region has the DNA TGCGCCAGCAGCTCCTGGGGGGAGTCACCCCTCCACTTT.

With respect to this clone: Other DNA sequences in the same sample also yield this CDR3. This chain links TRBV9 with TRBJ2-3, with D hard to call. Trimming removed 0 bases at V and 2 bases at J, with 7 bases between. The CDR3 has 14 residues. Germline V CDR1 and CDR2: SGDLS, YYNGEE. The CDR3 DNA is TGTGCCAGCAGCGTAGGACGGGTCACAGATACGCAGTATTTT. It yields the protein CASSVGRVTDTQYF.